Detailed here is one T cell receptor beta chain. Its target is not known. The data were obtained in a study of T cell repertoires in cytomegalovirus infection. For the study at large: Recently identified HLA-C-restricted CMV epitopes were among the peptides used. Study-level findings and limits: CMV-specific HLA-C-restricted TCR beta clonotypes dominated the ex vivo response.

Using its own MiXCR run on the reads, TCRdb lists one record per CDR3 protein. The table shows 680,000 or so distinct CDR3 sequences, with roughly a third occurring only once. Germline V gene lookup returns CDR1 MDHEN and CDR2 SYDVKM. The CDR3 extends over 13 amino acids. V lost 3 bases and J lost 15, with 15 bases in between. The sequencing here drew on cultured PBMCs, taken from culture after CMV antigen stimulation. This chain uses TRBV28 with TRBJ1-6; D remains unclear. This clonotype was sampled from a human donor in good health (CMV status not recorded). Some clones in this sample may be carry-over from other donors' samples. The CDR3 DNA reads TGTGCCAGCAGTTTCGGCCCAGTCCTCCACCTCCACTTT. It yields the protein CASSFGPVLHLHF. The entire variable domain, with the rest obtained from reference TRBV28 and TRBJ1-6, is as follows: DVKVTQSSRYLVKRTGEKVFLECVQDMDHENMFWYRQDPGLGLRLIYFSYDVKMKEKGDIPEGYSVSREKKERFSLILESASTNQTSMYLCASSFGPVLHLHFGNGTRLTVT.